The present entry profiles one T cell receptor (beta chain) with its context. The data derive from a study of cytomegalovirus exposure and HLA in healthy donors. CDR3 length equals 15 residues. Germline V gene lookup returns CDR1 KGHSH and CDR2 LQKENI. Trimming took 1 base from V and 4 from J, leaving 10 bases between them. A multiplex PCR was run with 60 Vbeta primers and 13 Jbeta primers. TCRdb keeps only in-frame clones here, not all; method: immunoSEQ multiplex PCR. The sample records fewer than 200,000 clones, approximately 81% being singletons. The sample was PBMCs. This chain connects TRBV18 to TRBJ2-2, with TRBD2 as a possible D gene (6 bases). The receptor was isolated from a male donor in good health and CMV-seronegative. The CDR3 reads CASSPLRDVTGELFF. CDR3 nucleotides: TGTGCCAGCTCACCACTGCGGGACGTCACCGGGGAGCTGTTTTTT.